This passage covers 7 T cell receptor beta chains from one sample sequenced in a study of CD8 T cells in Susac syndrome. Random hexamers were used to reverse transcribe the RNA input (roughly 0.5 to 1 ug). TCRdb reprocessed the immunoSEQ multiplex PCR reads via MiXCR and lists one record per CDR3 protein. The repertoire consists of roughly 150,000 distinct CDR3 sequences, with around 96% occurring once and the leading ten covering just over 0.2%. The sequencing sample was made of CD8+ T cells from PBMCs. The receptor set was obtained from a human donor with multiple sclerosis.

This clonotype was seen just once. This rearrangement joins TRBV20-1 to TRBJ2-7, with 7 nucleotides matching TRBD1. The CDR3 covers 14 residues. The V gene's germline CDR1 is DFQATT and CDR2 SNEGSKA (reference sequence). The trim removed 6 bases at V and 0 bases at J, leaving 8 bases unmatched. The CDR3 DNA sequence: TGCAGTGCAAGGACAGGTATGAGCTCCTACGAGCAGTACTTC. Translated, it gives CSARTGMSSYEQYF.

The chain combines TRBV9 with TRBJ2-3; D may be TRBD1 or TRBD2 (5 bases each). Germline CDR1 SGDLS, CDR2 YYNGEE. The V gene lost 4 bases and the J gene lost 5 bases, with 11 bases spanning the gap. The CDR3 extends over 13 amino acids. DNA of the CDR3: TGTGCCAGCAGCTCAGGTGGGGGAGATACGCAGTATTTT. It translates to CASSSGGGDTQYF.

The chain is built from TRBV5-6 and TRBJ2-1; D is possibly TRBD1 (6 bases). The CDR3 consists of 14 residues. V was shortened by 5 bases and J by 1 base, with 10 bases between the two germline ends. Germline V lookup: CDR1 SGHDT, CDR2 YYEEEE. This CDR3 reads CASSTTGSYNEQFF. CDR3 sequence (DNA): TGTGCCAGCAGTACGACAGGATCCTACAATGAGCAGTTCTTC.

The V call is TRBV12-3 or TRBV12-4, the J call TRBJ2-7, with 11 nucleotides matching TRBD2. With V trimmed by 6 bases and J by 3 bases, 7 bases remained unmatched. This CDR3 comprises 15 residues. CDR3 in amino acids: CASSNLAGGLYEQYF. Here the CDR3 DNA reads TGTGCCAGCAGCAATTTAGCGGGGGGGCTCTACGAGCAGTACTTC.

The chain employs TRBV27 and TRBJ2-3; 10 bases are a match to TRBD1. With V trimmed by 7 bases and J by 7 bases, 20 bases remained unmatched. Germline V gene sequence: CDR1 MNHEY, CDR2 SMNVEV (reference sequence). CDR3 size: 18 residues. The CDR3 DNA follows: TGTGCCAGCAATCAACCGGGACAGGGGTTTCGTGTCGGGAATACGCAGTATTTT. It codes for CASNQPGQGFRVGNTQYF.

CDR3: CASSPEAGQARSSYNEQFF. Written as DNA, the CDR3 is TGTGCCAGCAGCCCAGAGGCGGGACAGGCTAGGAGCTCCTACAATGAGCAGTTCTTC. The chain joins TRBV14 to TRBJ2-1; 8 bases agree with TRBD1. The CDR3 has 19 amino acids. CDR1 is SGHDN and CDR2 is FVKESK in the germline V gene. Trimming cost V 4 bases and J 0 bases; bases outside gene matches: 14.

This chain's CDR3 is CAGGTFDGVEQFF. CDR3 coding DNA: TGTGCCGGCGGGACTTTCGATGGGGTTGAGCAGTTCTTC. The chain uses TRBV2 and TRBJ2-1; tentatively, D is TRBD2 (6 bases). Per the germline V gene, CDR1 is SNHLY and CDR2 is FYNNEI. V gave up 11 bases and J gave up 9 bases, with 20 bases separating them. The CDR3 has 13 amino acids. Supplemented by reference TRBV2 and TRBJ2-1, the full variable domain reads EPEVTQTPSHQVTQMGQEVILRCVPISNHLYFYWYRQILGQKVEFLVSFYNNEISEKSEIFDDQFSVERPDGSNFTLKIRSTKLEDSAMYFCAGGTFDGVEQFFGPGTRLTVL.